This entry lists 27 T cell receptor beta chains sequenced from one sample in a study of CD8+CD57+ T cells in acquired aplastic anemia. The template for TCR beta VDJ and CDR3 sequence profiling was genomic DNA. TCRdb passed the reads through MiXCR, listing each CDR3 protein once. The table records about 270,000 distinct CDR3 sequences, 55% to 65% of them present only once. The sequenced sample was sorted CD4+, CD8+, or CD8+CD57+ T cells (not recorded which) from PBMCs. These receptors came from a human donor with severe aplastic anemia or a healthy control (not recorded which).

This clonotype appeared a few times. The chain recombines TRBV4-1 with TRBJ2-7; tentatively, D is TRBD2 (5 bases). The germline V gene encodes CDR1 MGHRA and CDR2 YSYEKL. The CDR3 consists of 14 residues. V lost 7 bases, J lost 2 bases, and 15 bases lay in between. CDR3 sequence reads: CASTAREGAYEQYF. CDR3 DNA: TGCGCCAGCACCGCAAGAGAGGGCGCCTACGAGCAGTACTTC.

This clonotype was counted at least ten times. V is TRBV29-1 and J is TRBJ2-1, with a tentative D call TRBD1 (6 bases). The V and J ends lost 7 bases and 6 bases respectively, with 16 bases between them. This CDR3 is built from 13 residues. Germline-derived CDR1 and CDR2 are SQVTM and ANQGSEA. Written as DNA, the CDR3 is TGCAGCGAGATCCGGGACAATCCCAATGAGCAGTTCTTC. Translated, it gives CSEIRDNPNEQFF.

Many counts were recorded for this clonotype. This chain links TRBV20-1 with TRBJ2-5; 13 bases agree with TRBD2. The germline CDR1 and CDR2 sequences are DFQATT and SNEGSKA (reference sequence). The CDR3 length is 14 residues. Losses at the gene ends were 1 base for V and 4 bases for J; bases not matched to a gene: 0. The CDR3 DNA follows: TGCAGTGCTAGAGGGACTAGCGGGGGAGAGACCCAGTACTTC. Its protein is CSARGTSGGETQYF.

As to this clonotype: Given a much more abundant clone one base away, this may be a read error. Lacking the conserved final phenylalanine or tryptophan, this CDR3 likely reflects a read error. V and J are TRBV7-2 and TRBJ2-4; D may match TRBD1 or TRBD2 (5 bases each). This CDR3 is 16 amino acids long. Trimming took 2 bases from V and 1 from J, leaving 12 bases between them. The germline V gene encodes CDR1 SGHTA and CDR2 FQGNSA. This CDR3 reads CASSLSWGSAKNIQYL. For the CDR3, the DNA is TGTGCCAGCAGCTTAAGTTGGGGGTCGGCCAAAAACATTCAGTACCTC.

This clonotype has more than one count but fewer than ten. The chain has TRBV2 and TRBJ1-5; D not certain. The germline V and J ends were trimmed by 2 bases and 7 bases, with 9 bases remaining between them. Looked up from germline, CDR1 is SNHLY and CDR2 is FYNNEI. The CDR3 sequence is 13 residues long. CDR3 bases: TGTGCCAGCAGTGAACAGGTAGACCAGCCCCAGCATTTT. Protein sequence: CASSEQVDQPQHF.

This chain links TRBV10-2 with TRBJ2-7; D gene uncertain. Germline assignment: CDR1 WSHSY and CDR2 SAAADI. Trimming removed 4 bases from V and 2 bases from J, with 18 bases in between. The CDR3 has 16 amino acids. CDR3 residues: CASSGSARMLTYEQYF. CDR3 sequence (DNA): TGCGCCAGCAGTGGAAGTGCGAGGATGCTGACCTACGAGCAGTACTTC.

This chain links TRBV10-2 with TRBJ2-7, with no clear D. CDR1 WSHSY and CDR2 SAAADI come from the germline V gene. V lost 3 bases to trimming and J lost 1 base, with 10 bases between them. There are 14 residues in the CDR3. CDR3 in DNA: TGCGCCAGCAGTGAACAGCAGCTATCCTACGAGCAGTACTTC. Its protein is CASSEQQLSYEQYF.

The chain couples TRBV2 to TRBJ2-3, with 7 bases aligning to TRBD1. The V gene end was trimmed by 6 bases and the J gene end by 0 bases; junction bases not matched to a gene: 3. The CDR3 is 14 residues long. Germline V gene lookup returns CDR1 SNHLY and CDR2 FYNNEI. The CDR3 protein is CASRGQISTDTQYF. The CDR3 region has the DNA TGTGCCAGCAGGGGACAGATTAGCACAGATACGCAGTATTTT.

The J gene is TRBJ1-5, the V gene TRBV19, with no clear D. This CDR3 has 14 residues. Deletions cut 4 bases from V and 6 bases from J, with 13 bases between. Per the germline V gene, CDR1 is LNHDA and CDR2 is SQIVND (reference sequence). CDR3 in amino acids: CASSRREGGQPQHF. CDR3 in DNA: TGTGCCAGTAGTAGGCGGGAGGGAGGTCAGCCCCAGCATTTT.

This clonotype was counted only a few times. In DNA form, the CDR3 reads TGTGCCACCAGCGGCCGAAGGACGATCGAGACCCAGTACTTC. Its translation: CATSGRRTIETQYF. The chain recombines TRBV15 with TRBJ2-5, with D uncertain. This CDR3 region has 14 residues. From germline, CDR1 is LNHNV and CDR2 YYDKDF (reference sequence). Trimming pared 5 bases from V and 5 bases from J, leaving 15 bases between.

This sequence joins TRBV15 and TRBJ1-1; 12 nucleotides agree with TRBD1. The CDR3 contains 20 residues. The V segment lost 6 bases and the J segment 0 bases; nucleotides outside the gene matches: 17. Germline V gives CDR1 LNHNV, CDR2 YYDKDF (reference sequence). The CDR3 is CATSDSCGGQGALMNTEAFF. The CDR3 DNA sequence: TGTGCCACCAGTGACTCCTGTGGGGGACAGGGGGCCCTTATGAACACTGAAGCTTTCTTT.

The CDR3 DNA sequence: TGTGCCATCAGTGAGTCGAAGGGACAGGGGGCTGCAGATACGCAGTATTTT. This sequence encodes CAISESKGQGAADTQYF. The chain carries TRBV10-3 and TRBJ2-3; 12 nucleotides align to TRBD1. This CDR3 region has 17 residues. With 0 bases clipped from V and 4 bases from J, the junction kept 5 bases outside the gene matches. Germline CDR1 ENHRY, CDR2 SYGVKD.

This clonotype was observed many times. The chain combines TRBV7-8 with TRBJ1-1; 9 nucleotides align to TRBD1. From germline, CDR1 is SGHVS and CDR2 FQNEAQ. After removal of 7 bases from V and 6 bases from J, the junction contained 6 bases not matched to a gene. This CDR3 is 13 amino acids long. The CDR3 DNA reads TGTGCCAGCAACCTGGACAGGGGCGCTGAAGCTTTCTTT. This sequence encodes CASNLDRGAEAFF.

This clonotype was counted many times. The chain uses TRBV4-2 and TRBJ2-3, with 9 bases that match TRBD1. The CDR3 consists of 17 residues. The ends lost 0 bases at V and 4 bases at J; junction bases unmatched: 8. Germline CDR1 and CDR2: LGHNA and YNFKEQ. The CDR3, as DNA: TGTGCCAGCAGCCAAGAGGGGGCCGGGACAGGGCCAGATACGCAGTATTTT. Translation gives CASSQEGAGTGPDTQYF.

The table lists this clonotype with many counts. This rearrangement joins TRBV5-1 to TRBJ1-4, with 8 bases identical to TRBD1. V lost 0 bases, J lost 11 bases, and 9 bases stayed unmatched. The CDR3 spans 15 residues. Germline assignment: CDR1 SGHRS and CDR2 YFSETQ. In nucleotides, the CDR3 is TGCGCCAGCAGCTTGGAGGGACAGGAGAATGGGAAACTGTTTTTT. This encodes CASSLEGQENGKLFF.

In this sample, this clonotype turned up many times. This chain links TRBV4-1 with TRBJ2-1, with D uncertain. Germline V gives CDR1 MGHRA, CDR2 YSYEKL. The CDR3 runs to 17 residues. V was cut by 0 bases and J by 6 bases, with 18 bases left in between. The CDR3 protein is CASSQDQVSGRINEQFF. CDR3 DNA sequence: TGCGCCAGCAGCCAAGACCAGGTGTCCGGGCGGATCAATGAGCAGTTCTTC.

In its sample, this clonotype was seen once. The J gene is TRBJ1-4, the V gene TRBV7-9; no clear D. The germline CDR1 and CDR2 sequences are SEHNR and FQNEAQ (reference sequence). CDR3 length: 13 residues. V dropped 8 bases and J dropped 8 bases, with 15 bases sitting between them. The CDR3 DNA reads as TGTGCCAGCGACTACGGGCCTGAGGAAAAACTGTTTTTT. Translation gives CASDYGPEEKLFF. The full variable domain, rest sourced from reference TRBV7-9 and TRBJ1-4, is DTGVSQNPRHKITKRGQNVTFRCDPISEHNRLYWYRQTLGQGPEFLTYFQNEAQLEKSRLLSDRFSAERPKGSFSTLEIQRTEQGDSAMYLCASDYGPEEKLFFGSGTQLSVL.

Notes on this clonotype: One junction end does not reproduce the germline sequence, and a read error may be involved. This chain joins TRBV19 and TRBJ2-7; 7 nucleotides match TRBD2. The germline V gene encodes CDR1 LNHDA and CDR2 SQIVND (reference sequence). The length of the CDR3 is 14 residues. The CDR3 region is CASRAGTGGRELYF. The CDR3 DNA follows: TGTGCCAGTAGGGCCGGGACGGGGGGTCGCGAGCTGTACTTC.

The chain recombines TRBV28 with TRBJ2-1; maybe TRBD1 (7 bases). V shed 4 bases and J shed 5 bases, with 15 bases lying between them. CDR3 length: 15 amino acids. Per the germline V gene, CDR1 is MDHEN and CDR2 is SYDVKM. CDR3 region: CASSSGGPGDNEQFF. The CDR3 DNA reads as TGTGCCAGCAGTTCAGGGGGGCCCGGGGACAATGAGCAGTTCTTC.

This clonotype has just one count. The J gene is TRBJ2-3, the V gene TRBV24-1, with D perhaps given as TRBD1 or TRBD2 (5 bases each). The CDR3 covers 18 residues. V was trimmed by 4 bases and J by 3 bases, leaving 22 bases between them. Germline V gene lookup returns CDR1 KGHDR and CDR2 SFDVKD. The CDR3 spells CATSDPGRGDGGTDTQYF. The CDR3 DNA sequence: TGTGCCACCAGTGACCCGGGACGGGGAGATGGTGGGACAGATACGCAGTATTTT.

The chain carries TRBV29-1 and TRBJ2-5; D is uncertain. CDR3 length equals 13 residues. CDR1 and CDR2 (germline): SQVTM, ANQGSEA. V shed 2 bases and J shed 2 bases, with 9 bases lying between them. The CDR3 reads CSVERSPQETQYF. The CDR3 bases are TGCAGCGTTGAACGTTCCCCACAAGAGACCCAGTACTTC.

The chain combines TRBV7-2 with TRBJ2-7; a weak D match, TRBD1 (5 bases). This CDR3 has 12 amino acids. The V end lost 4 bases, the J end lost 3 bases, and 7 bases lay between the germline ends. Germline V gene sequence: CDR1 SGHTA, CDR2 FQGNSA. The CDR3 DNA reads TGTGCCAGCAGCTCGACAGACTACGAGCAGTACTTC. Translation: CASSSTDYEQYF.

This clonotype occurred a few times. The chain uses TRBV20-1 and TRBJ2-1; D remains ambiguous. Germline CDR1 DFQATT, CDR2 SNEGSKA (reference sequence). The CDR3 totals 11 residues. The ends were cut back, 6 bases at V and 7 bases at J, with 10 bases in the middle. CDR3 amino acids: CSANPENEQFF. The CDR3 DNA follows: TGCAGTGCAAACCCGGAGAATGAGCAGTTCTTC.

This clonotype appeared a single time. The CDR3 is CSIRTDHSYEQYF. CDR3 sequence (DNA): TGCAGCATACGGACAGATCATTCCTACGAGCAGTACTTC. The J gene is TRBJ2-7, the V gene TRBV29-1, with D possibly being TRBD1 (6 bases). The length of the CDR3 is 13 residues. Trimming took off 8 bases at V and 1 base at J, with 15 bases between the two ends. Per the germline V gene, CDR1 is SQVTM and CDR2 is ANQGSEA.

The chain is built from TRBV19 and TRBJ2-2, with D hard to call. With 7 bases removed from V and 8 bases from J, the gap between germline ends came to 8 bases. There are 11 residues in the CDR3. Germline CDR1 is LNHDA and CDR2 is SQIVND (reference sequence). Here the CDR3 reads CASMALGELFF. The CDR3 DNA is TGTGCCAGTATGGCCTTGGGGGAGCTGTTTTTT.

This clonotype was detected many times. The rearrangement uses TRBV9 and TRBJ1-2; TRBD1 is a possible D gene (6 bases). The CDR3 covers 14 residues. Trimming shortened V by 0 bases and J by 7 bases, and 13 bases separated the two germline ends. Germline-derived CDR1 and CDR2 are SGDLS and YYNGEE. The CDR3 sequence is CASSVEGQGTGYTF. The DNA of the CDR3 is TGTGCCAGCAGCGTAGAGGGACAAGGGACTGGCTACACCTTC.

This clonotype has ten or more counts. This chain uses TRBV6-5 with TRBJ2-7; 10 bases align to TRBD2. This CDR3 is 16 amino acids long. V lost 0 bases, J lost 2 bases, and 4 bases stayed unmatched. CDR1 is MNHEY, CDR2 SVGAGI, per germline. The CDR3 coding sequence is TGTGCCAGCAGTTACTCAAGCGGGGGGGTCGCCTACGAGCAGTACTTC. Translation: CASSYSSGGVAYEQYF.